The clone carrying this T cell receptor (beta chain) has a count of ten or more. Its antigen remains unidentified. Stated time point: sample taken at primary tumor resection. The source of the sample is a study of spatial heterogeneity in lung cancer. Notes on the study in general: Expanded alpha and beta TCR counts within tumors tracked tumor mutation counts.

TCRdb recomputed calls from the 5' RACE reads with MiXCR, one row per CDR3 protein. The data hold about 2,200 distinct CDR3 sequences, with 11% observed a single time. The receptor was derived from a female donor with early-stage non-small cell lung cancer. The sample consisted of lung tumor tissue, taken at surgery.

The CDR3 bases are TGCAGCGTTCCTGCCGGCAAGCCGATGAACACTGAAGCTTTCTTT. This sequence encodes CSVPAGKPMNTEAFF. The V call is TRBV29-1, the J call TRBJ1-1; the D is unclear. The CDR3 runs to 15 residues. CDR1 and CDR2 from the germline V gene are SQVTM and ANQGSEA. Between the trimmed V and J ends, which lost 5 bases and 0 bases, there was a span of 16 bases.